The 21 T cell receptor beta chains below all came from one sample that was sequenced in a study of beta chain features in type 1 diabetes. Study results and limitations: Within each of all four CD4+ subsets, Type 1 diabetes patients had TCRB CDR3s that were moderately but significantly shorter.

The authors reverse transcribed all of the isolated RNA, so sequencing captured expressed TCRB transcripts. Sequencing used immunoSEQ multiplex PCR; TCRdb keeps in-frame clones, though not all of them. The data hold roughly 290,000 clones, with 15% observed a single time. These receptors lack a known antigen. Sequenced: naive CD4+ T cells from blood. The receptors were gathered from a young man with type 1 diabetes.

This clone has just a few counts. The chain combines TRBV27 with TRBJ2-3; D unresolved. Germline CDR1 is MNHEY and CDR2 is SMNVEV (reference sequence). V was shortened by 5 bases and J by 2 bases, with 20 bases between the two germline ends. The CDR3 extends over 17 amino acids. The CDR3 protein is CASSPLDFLLATDTQYF. In DNA, the CDR3 is TGTGCCAGCAGTCCGCTAGACTTCCTCTTAGCCACAGATACGCAGTATTTT.

V is TRBV5-6 and J is TRBJ2-7; D is perhaps TRBD2 (6 bases). Germline V lookup: CDR1 SGHDT, CDR2 YYEEEE. The CDR3 runs to 13 residues. Trimming shortened V by 2 bases and J by 6 bases, and 12 bases separated the two germline ends. CDR3 sequence reads: CASSFTRTTEQYF. CDR3 sequence (DNA): TGTGCCAGCAGCTTCACGAGGACTACCGAGCAGTACTTC.

In its sample, this clone was seen a few times. The gene calls are TRBV11-2 and TRBJ1-2; D is uncertain. The CDR3 extends over 12 amino acids. The germline V and J ends were trimmed by 3 bases and 2 bases, with 4 bases remaining between them. From germline, CDR1 is SGHAT and CDR2 FQNNGV. CDR3 nucleotides: TGTGCCAGCAGCTTCCAGAACTATGGCTACACCTTC. This translates into CASSFQNYGYTF.

The CDR3 spells CASSPSGQGGSRNAFF. CDR3 DNA: TGTGCCAGCAGCCCCTCGGGACAGGGAGGGTCAAGGAATGCTTTCTTT. The chain is built from TRBV5-4 and TRBJ1-1, with 9 bases matching TRBD1. CDR1 is SGHNT and CDR2 is YYREEE in the germline V gene (reference sequence). Trimming at V came to 4 bases and at J to 11 bases, leaving 18 bases not matched to a gene. The CDR3 has 16 residues. The complete variable domain, with remaining parts taken from reference TRBV5-4 and TRBJ1-1, reads ETGVTQSPTHLIKTRGQQVTLRCSSQSGHNTVSWYQQALGQGPQFIFQYYREEENGRGNFPPRFSGLQFPNYSSELNVNALELDDSALYLCASSPSGQGGSRNAFFGQGTRLTVV.

This clone was found a few times. The chain combines TRBV7-9 with TRBJ2-1; D is perhaps TRBD2 (7 bases). The CDR3 contains 12 residues. Trimming cost V 6 bases and J 9 bases, with 12 bases left between them. CDR1 is SEHNR and CDR2 is FQNEAQ in the germline V gene (reference sequence). The CDR3 sequence: CASRGGGLEQFF. CDR3 bases: TGTGCCAGCAGGGGAGGGGGTCTTGAGCAGTTCTTC. Full variable domain (rest looked up from reference TRBV7-9 and TRBJ2-1): DTGVSQNPRHKITKRGQNVTFRCDPISEHNRLYWYRQTLGQGPEFLTYFQNEAQLEKSRLLSDRFSAERPKGSFSTLEIQRTEQGDSAMYLCASRGGGLEQFFGPGTRLTVL.

The V call is TRBV6-6, the J call TRBJ1-3, with D hard to call. V was pared by 4 bases and J by 4 bases, with 5 bases between. Germline-derived CDR1 and CDR2 are MNHNY and SVGAGI (reference sequence). The CDR3 loop spans 12 amino acids. The CDR3 DNA is TGTGCCAGCAGTTCCTTGGGAAACACCATATATTTT. Encoded protein: CASSSLGNTIYF.

The chain combines TRBV27 with TRBJ2-7; possible D gene TRBD2, 6 bases. V lost 5 bases and J lost 0, with 11 bases in between. The germline V gene has CDR1 MNHEY and CDR2 SMNVEV (reference sequence). This CDR3 comprises 14 residues. This CDR3 is CASSRTISSYEQYF. The CDR3 DNA follows: TGTGCCAGCAGTCGGACTATTTCCTCCTACGAGCAGTACTTC.

The V gene is TRBV25-1, the J gene TRBJ1-2, with 7 bases fitting TRBD1. This CDR3 is 14 amino acids long. The germline V gene encodes CDR1 MGHDK and CDR2 SYGVNS. V gave up 3 bases and J gave up 2 bases; unmatched junction bases: 3. CDR3 sequence reads: CASSDLQGNYGYTF. Here the CDR3 DNA reads TGTGCCAGCAGTGACCTACAGGGGAACTATGGCTACACCTTC.

The chain uses TRBV7-9 and TRBJ1-5; 7 bases are a match to TRBD1. Trimming took 5 bases from V and 6 from J; bases not matched to a gene: 4. In germline, CDR1 is SEHNR, CDR2 FQNEAQ (reference sequence). This CDR3 contains 13 residues. CDR3 sequence reads: CASSRWDSQPQHF. Here the CDR3 DNA reads TGTGCCAGCAGCCGCTGGGACAGTCAGCCCCAGCATTTT.

This chain connects TRBV14 to TRBJ2-5, with TRBD2 matching 8 bases. The CDR3 covers 15 residues. The germline CDR1 and CDR2 sequences are SGHDN and FVKESK. J was trimmed by 0 bases and V by 4 bases; bases with no gene match: 4. The CDR3, as DNA: TGTGCCAGCAGCCCAGCGGGGGCCTACCAAGAGACCCAGTACTTC. This translates into CASSPAGAYQETQYF.

The chain employs TRBV19 and TRBJ2-2; D ambiguous. The CDR3 sequence is 13 residues long. The V gene's germline CDR1 is LNHDA and CDR2 SQIVND (reference sequence). V gave up 6 bases and J gave up 2 bases, with 7 bases separating them. The CDR3 DNA is TGTGCCAGTAGGCGGAAAAACACCGGGGAGCTGTTTTTT. Protein product: CASRRKNTGELFF.

The V call is TRBV5-1, the J call TRBJ2-1, with TRBD2 identical over 10 bases. CDR1 and CDR2 from the germline V gene are SGHRS and YFSETQ. J gave up 8 bases and V 0 bases, and 8 bases lay outside the gene matches. This CDR3 is built from 16 residues. The CDR3 nucleotides read TGCGCCAGCAGCTTGGCCACGGGACTAGCGTCCGATGAGCAGTTCTTC. Protein product: CASSLATGLASDEQFF.

The chain recombines TRBV15 with TRBJ2-7; 9 nucleotides match TRBD1. The J call is in doubt because the DNA end fits TRBJ2-5 better. Germline assignment: CDR1 LNHNV and CDR2 YYDKDF (reference sequence). CDR3 length equals 15 residues. CDR3 residues: CATSRSRQGEETQYF. The CDR3 coding sequence is TGTGCCACCAGCAGATCTCGACAGGGGGAAGAGACCCAGTACTTC.

The CDR3 DNA reads as TGTGCCAGCAGCCCCGTGGCGGGTACGCAGTATTTT. Its protein is CASSPVAGTQYF. The chain combines TRBV7-7 with TRBJ2-3, with D possibly TRBD2 on 5 matching bases. The CDR3 length is 12 residues. Between the trimmed V and J ends, which lost 5 bases and 8 bases, there was a span of 11 bases. Germline V gene lookup returns CDR1 SSHAT and CDR2 FNYEAQ (reference sequence).

The chain uses TRBV27 and TRBJ1-6, with 9 bases matching TRBD1. Germline CDR1 MNHEY, CDR2 SMNVEV (reference sequence). CDR3 length: 14 residues. V was pared by 6 bases and J by 10 bases, with 7 bases of the junction left unmatched. CDR3 DNA: TGTGCCAGCAGACGGGACAGGGATGGATCACCCCTCCACTTT. As protein: CASRRDRDGSPLHF.

This clone has a handful of counts. The V gene is TRBV5-1, the J gene TRBJ2-5; 8 nucleotides align to TRBD1. J was trimmed by 5 bases and V by 3 bases; bases with no gene match: 9. The germline gives CDR1 SGHRS, CDR2 YFSETQ. The CDR3 runs to 15 residues. CDR3 region: CASSSQGAGVETQYF. The CDR3 DNA sequence: TGCGCCAGCAGCTCCCAGGGGGCAGGAGTCGAGACCCAGTACTTC.

The CDR3 sequence is CASSPLGGPWGYTF. In DNA form, the CDR3 reads TGTGCCAGTAGTCCTCTCGGGGGGCCTTGGGGCTACACCTTC. This chain uses TRBV19 with TRBJ1-2, with D tentatively TRBD1 (6 bases). Trimming took off 5 bases at V and 8 bases at J, with 18 bases between the two ends. CDR3 length: 14 amino acids. CDR1 and CDR2 (germline): LNHDA, SQIVND (reference sequence).

The chain combines TRBV19 with TRBJ1-2; 9 nucleotides line up with TRBD1. V shed 8 bases, J shed 3 bases, and the junction held 10 bases outside the gene matches. This CDR3 is 15 amino acids long. Germline V gives CDR1 LNHDA, CDR2 SQIVND (reference sequence). CDR3 bases: TGTGCCAGTTCTTCCCGGGACAGGGTTGACTATGGCTACACCTTC. It is translated as CASSSRDRVDYGYTF.

The J gene is TRBJ2-1, the V gene TRBV28; maybe TRBD1 (6 bases). The V gene's germline CDR1 is MDHEN and CDR2 SYDVKM. The CDR3 runs to 19 residues. V was clipped by 2 bases and J by 4 bases, with 24 bases between them. CDR3 protein: CASSLGYLPVDRGYNEQFF. The CDR3 nucleotides read TGTGCCAGCAGTTTAGGTTATCTTCCCGTGGACAGAGGTTACAATGAGCAGTTCTTC. Full variable domain (outside the CDR3, taken from reference TRBV28 and TRBJ2-1): DVKVTQSSRYLVKRTGEKVFLECVQDMDHENMFWYRQDPGLGLRLIYFSYDVKMKEKGDIPEGYSVSREKKERFSLILESASTNQTSMYLCASSLGYLPVDRGYNEQFFGPGTRLTVL.

A few counts support this clone. This CDR3 is CASSQDNREGEKLFF. The CDR3 bases are TGCGCCAGCAGCCAAGATAACAGGGAAGGTGAAAAACTGTTTTTT. The V and J genes are TRBV4-3 and TRBJ1-4, with a tentative D call TRBD1 (6 bases). Germline lookup yields CDR1 LGHNA and CDR2 YSLEER. The CDR3 is made up of 15 amino acids. The V and J ends lost 0 bases and 7 bases respectively, with 12 bases between them.

The chain recombines TRBV5-1 with TRBJ2-5, with D unclear. With 4 bases removed from V and 5 bases from J, the gap between germline ends came to 12 bases. CDR3 length: 13 residues. Germline lookup yields CDR1 SGHRS and CDR2 YFSETQ. The CDR3 DNA is TGCGCCAGCAGCCTGGTATCCGAGGAGACCCAGTACTTC. Its translation: CASSLVSEETQYF.